This TCR beta chain was sequenced in a study of blood T cell repertoires in COVID-19 (dated by TCRdb to 2019 to 2021). For the wider study: The collaborator samples originated in the United States, Italy and Spain and spanned the acute and convalescent phases of COVID-19. The sample metadata nearly always contained a de-identified subject ID, COVID-19 status, age in years and sex. Where available, HLA class I and class II types were taken from metadata supplied by the sample provider and were not determined by assay-based typing. The repertoires were made available in a free public database intended to serve as a resource for research on the immune response to SARS-CoV-2. The material from the prospective study consisted of cDNA or gDNA derived from T cells, B-cell-depleted T cells, or PBMCs. Subjects who had been exposed to COVID-19, were actively infected with it, or had recovered from it provided the deeply sampled blood TCRbeta repertoires that made up the dataset. Samples came from the ongoing ImmuneRACE study (first 160 participants) plus 1,254 subjects from 6 global collaborators. General findings and caveats noted by the study authors: The quantity of clinical and demographic metadata differed by source and by participant and was supplied without curation.

One collaborating source in Seattle enrolled patients during active infection and followed them longitudinally through the course of disease. Each collaborating institution followed its own protocols to collect whole blood in K2EDTA tubes. For TCRbeta analysis, collaborator samples were shipped as frozen whole blood, as isolated PBMCs, or as DNA extracted from either sample type. TCRbeta CDR3 regions were amplified from genomic DNA by means of the immunoSEQ Assay, a bias-controlled multiplex PCR. Under the source paper's analysis protocol: The number of nucleated cells in each sample was estimated from the amplification of reference gene primers within the assay. To quantify the absolute abundance of each unique TCRbeta CDR3 rearrangement, sequence reads were collapsed and filtered. For each sample, productive Simpson clonality was calculated as the square root of Simpson's diversity index over productive rearrangements. TCRdb re-hosts the immuneACCESS table, in-frame sequences only. Its copies lack some clones; in the studies checked, an unresolved V gene accounts for under half of them, and the cause for the rest is not known. V, J and clone size are taken as reported in that table, and D and trimming were inferred from the DNA itself. Within this sample are 250,000 to 350,000 clones, with 84% of them counted one time only. Jointly, the top ten make up over 1.1% of the sample.

As regards this clone: It has no known antigen specificity. Per-base qualities were not stored, and no clone one base away is much larger.

In the germline V gene, CDR1 corresponds to MNHEY and CDR2 to SVGEGT. Reading from cysteine to phenylalanine, the CDR3 counts 15 amino acids. Only CDR3 DNA remains: 45 bases, in frame from the first base. A distance of 12 bases separates the germline ends of V and J, which lose 2 bases and 2 bases respectively. The chain links TRBV6-2 or TRBV6-3 with TRBJ1-2; the D gene is possibly TRBD1, with 6 bases matching. Sequencing was performed on peripheral blood. The TCR was taken from a human donor with COVID-19, enrolled during active disease. The donor label of this sample is uncertain. The base sequence is TGTGCCAGCAGTTACGGGGGCCCACCGAACTATGGCTACACCTTC. Translated, it gives CASSYGGPPNYGYTF.